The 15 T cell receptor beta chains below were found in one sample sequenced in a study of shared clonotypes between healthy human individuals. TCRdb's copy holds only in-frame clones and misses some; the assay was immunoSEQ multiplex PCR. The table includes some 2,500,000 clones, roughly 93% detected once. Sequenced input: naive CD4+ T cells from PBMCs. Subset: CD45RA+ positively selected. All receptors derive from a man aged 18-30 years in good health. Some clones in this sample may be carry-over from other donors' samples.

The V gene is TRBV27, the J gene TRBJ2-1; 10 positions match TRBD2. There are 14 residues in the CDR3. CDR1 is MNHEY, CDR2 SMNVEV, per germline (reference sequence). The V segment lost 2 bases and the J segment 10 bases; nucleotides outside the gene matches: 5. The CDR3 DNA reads TGTGCCAGCAGTTTAGGCCCACTAGCGGGGGAGCAGTTCTTC. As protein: CASSLGPLAGEQFF.

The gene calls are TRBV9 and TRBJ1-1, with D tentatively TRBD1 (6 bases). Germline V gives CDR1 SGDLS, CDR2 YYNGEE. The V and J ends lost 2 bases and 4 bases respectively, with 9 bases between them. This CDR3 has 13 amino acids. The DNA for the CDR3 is TGTGCCAGCAGCGTCACAGGGAGCACTGAAGCTTTCTTT. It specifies CASSVTGSTEAFF. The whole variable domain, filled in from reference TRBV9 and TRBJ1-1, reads DSGVTQTPKHLITATGQRVTLRCSPRSGDLSVYWYQQSLDQGLQFLIQYYNGEERAKGNILERFSAQQFPDLHSELNLSSLELGDSALYFCASSVTGSTEAFFGQGTRLTVV.

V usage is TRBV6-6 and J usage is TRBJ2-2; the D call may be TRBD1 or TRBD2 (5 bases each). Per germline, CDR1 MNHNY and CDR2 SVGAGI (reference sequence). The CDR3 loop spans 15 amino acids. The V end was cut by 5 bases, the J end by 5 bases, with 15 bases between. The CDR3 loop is CASSRGTYRTGELFF. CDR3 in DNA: TGTGCCAGCAGTCGAGGGACCTACAGGACCGGGGAGCTGTTTTTT.

The CDR3 nucleotides are TGCGCCAGCAGCGACGGGGGCCGAGGGGAGCAGTACTTC. Its protein is CASSDGGRGEQYF. The chain uses TRBV5-1 and TRBJ2-7; D may correspond to TRBD1 or TRBD2 (6 bases each). Trimming stripped 4 bases from V and 7 bases from J, with 15 bases between. Germline loops: CDR1 SGHRS, CDR2 YFSETQ. This CDR3 region has 13 residues.

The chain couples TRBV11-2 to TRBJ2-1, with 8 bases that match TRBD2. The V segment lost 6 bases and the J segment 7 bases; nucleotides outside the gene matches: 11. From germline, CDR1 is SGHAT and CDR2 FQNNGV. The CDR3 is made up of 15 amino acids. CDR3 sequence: CASRAIAGRGNEQFF. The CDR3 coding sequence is TGTGCCAGCAGAGCAATAGCGGGACGGGGTAATGAGCAGTTCTTC.

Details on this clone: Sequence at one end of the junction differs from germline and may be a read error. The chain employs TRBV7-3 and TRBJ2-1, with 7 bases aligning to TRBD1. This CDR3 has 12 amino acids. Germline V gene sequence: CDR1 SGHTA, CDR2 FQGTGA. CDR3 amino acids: CASSEGQTPPLF. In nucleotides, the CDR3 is TGTGCCAGCAGCGAGGGACAGACTCCCCCCCTCTTC.

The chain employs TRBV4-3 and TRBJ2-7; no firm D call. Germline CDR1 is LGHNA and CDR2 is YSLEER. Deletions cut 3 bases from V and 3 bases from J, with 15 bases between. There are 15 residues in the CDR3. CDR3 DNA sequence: TGCGCCAGCAGCCACTTGCCCCGACCCGACTACGAGCAGTACTTC. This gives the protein CASSHLPRPDYEQYF.

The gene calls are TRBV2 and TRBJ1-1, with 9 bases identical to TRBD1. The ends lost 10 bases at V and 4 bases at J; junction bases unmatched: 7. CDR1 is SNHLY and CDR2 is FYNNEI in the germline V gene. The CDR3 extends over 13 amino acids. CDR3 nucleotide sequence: TGTGCCACCGAACAGGGGGCAGGCACTGAAGCTTTCTTT. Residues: CATEQGAGTEAFF.

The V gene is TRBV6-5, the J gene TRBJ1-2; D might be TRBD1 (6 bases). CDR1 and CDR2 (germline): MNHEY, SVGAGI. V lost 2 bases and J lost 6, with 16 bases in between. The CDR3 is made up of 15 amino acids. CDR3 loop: CASSYGGGQENGYTF. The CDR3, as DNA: TGTGCCAGCAGTTACGGCGGGGGGCAGGAGAATGGCTACACCTTC.

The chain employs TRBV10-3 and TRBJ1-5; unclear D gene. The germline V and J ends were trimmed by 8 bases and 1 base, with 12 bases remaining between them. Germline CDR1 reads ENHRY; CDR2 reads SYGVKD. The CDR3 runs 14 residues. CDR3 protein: CAIRNSSSNQPQHF. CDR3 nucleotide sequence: TGTGCCATCCGGAACAGCTCAAGCAATCAGCCCCAGCATTTT.

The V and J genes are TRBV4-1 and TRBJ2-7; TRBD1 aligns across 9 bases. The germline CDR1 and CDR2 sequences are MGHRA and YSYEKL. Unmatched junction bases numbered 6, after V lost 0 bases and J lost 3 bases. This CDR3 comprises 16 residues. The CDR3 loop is CASSQDDRGAFYEQYF. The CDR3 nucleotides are TGCGCCAGCAGCCAAGATGACAGGGGGGCATTCTACGAGCAGTACTTC.

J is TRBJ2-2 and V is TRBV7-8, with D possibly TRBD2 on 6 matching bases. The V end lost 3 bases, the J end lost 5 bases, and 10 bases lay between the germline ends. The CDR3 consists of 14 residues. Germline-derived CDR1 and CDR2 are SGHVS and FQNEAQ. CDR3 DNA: TGTGCCAGCAGCTTTAGGCGGGAAACCGGGGAGCTGTTTTTT. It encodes CASSFRRETGELFF.

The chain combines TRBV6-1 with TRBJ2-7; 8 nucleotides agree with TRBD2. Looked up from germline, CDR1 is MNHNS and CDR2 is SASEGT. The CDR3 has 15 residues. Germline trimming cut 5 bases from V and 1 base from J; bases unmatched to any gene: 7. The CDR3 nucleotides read TGTGCCAGCAGTTCGGGAGGGTTGGGGTCCTACGAGCAGTACTTC. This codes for CASSSGGLGSYEQYF.

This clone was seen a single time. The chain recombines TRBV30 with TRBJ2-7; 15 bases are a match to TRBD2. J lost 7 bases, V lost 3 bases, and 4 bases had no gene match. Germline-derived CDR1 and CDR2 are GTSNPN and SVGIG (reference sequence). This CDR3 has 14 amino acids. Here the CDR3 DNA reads TGTGCCTGGAGGCGGACTAGCGGGAGGGATGAGCAGTACTTC. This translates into CAWRRTSGRDEQYF.

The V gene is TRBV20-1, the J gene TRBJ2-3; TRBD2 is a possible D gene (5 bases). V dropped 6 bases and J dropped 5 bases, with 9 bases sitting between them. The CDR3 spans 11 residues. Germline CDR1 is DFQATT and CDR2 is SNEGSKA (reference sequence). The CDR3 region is CSANRGDTQYF. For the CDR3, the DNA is TGCAGTGCAAACCGGGGAGATACGCAGTATTTT.